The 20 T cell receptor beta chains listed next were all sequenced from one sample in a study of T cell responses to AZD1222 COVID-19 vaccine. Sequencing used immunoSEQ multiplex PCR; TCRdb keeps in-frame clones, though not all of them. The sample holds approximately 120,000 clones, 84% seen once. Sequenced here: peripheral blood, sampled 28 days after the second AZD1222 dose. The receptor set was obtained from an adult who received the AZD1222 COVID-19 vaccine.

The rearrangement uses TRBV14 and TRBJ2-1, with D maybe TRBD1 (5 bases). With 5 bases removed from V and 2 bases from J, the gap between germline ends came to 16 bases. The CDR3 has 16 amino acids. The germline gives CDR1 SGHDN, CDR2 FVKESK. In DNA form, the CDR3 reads TGTGCCAGCAGCTATTACACAGGCCTCCCCTACAATGAGCAGTTCTTC. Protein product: CASSYYTGLPYNEQFF.

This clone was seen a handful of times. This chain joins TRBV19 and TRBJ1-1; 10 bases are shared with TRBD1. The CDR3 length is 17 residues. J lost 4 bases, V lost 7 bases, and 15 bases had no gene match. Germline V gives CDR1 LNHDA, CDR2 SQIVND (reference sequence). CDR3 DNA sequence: TGTGCCAGTATAGGGACAGGGGTTTTTGGTGTGGGCACTGAAGCTTTCTTT. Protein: CASIGTGVFGVGTEAFF.

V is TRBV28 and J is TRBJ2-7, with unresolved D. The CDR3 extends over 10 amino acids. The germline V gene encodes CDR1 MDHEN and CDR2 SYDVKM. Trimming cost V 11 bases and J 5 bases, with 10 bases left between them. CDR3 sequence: CAQTRNEQYF. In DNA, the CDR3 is TGTGCCCAGACACGCAACGAGCAGTACTTC.

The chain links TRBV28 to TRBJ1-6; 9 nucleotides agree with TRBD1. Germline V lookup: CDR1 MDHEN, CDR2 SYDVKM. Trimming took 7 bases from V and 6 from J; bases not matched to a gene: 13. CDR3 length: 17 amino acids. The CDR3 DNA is TGTGCCAGCATAACCTCCGAACCGGGACAGGGTAATTCACCCCTCCACTTT. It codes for CASITSEPGQGNSPLHF.

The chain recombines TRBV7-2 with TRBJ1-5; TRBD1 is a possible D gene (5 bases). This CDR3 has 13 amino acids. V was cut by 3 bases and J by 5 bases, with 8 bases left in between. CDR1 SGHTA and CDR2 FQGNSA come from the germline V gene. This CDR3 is CASSLGPYQPQHF. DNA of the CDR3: TGTGCCAGCAGCTTGGGACCATATCAGCCCCAGCATTTT.

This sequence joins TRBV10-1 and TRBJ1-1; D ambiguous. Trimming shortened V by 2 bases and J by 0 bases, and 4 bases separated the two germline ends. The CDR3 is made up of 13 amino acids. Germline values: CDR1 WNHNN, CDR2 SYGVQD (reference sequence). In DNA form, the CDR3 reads TGCGCCAGCAGTGAGATTATGAACACTGAAGCTTTCTTT. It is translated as CASSEIMNTEAFF.

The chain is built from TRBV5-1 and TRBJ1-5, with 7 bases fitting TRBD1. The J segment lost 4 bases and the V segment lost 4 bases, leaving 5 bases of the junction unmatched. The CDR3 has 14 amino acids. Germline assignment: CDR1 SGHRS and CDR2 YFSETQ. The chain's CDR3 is CASSEGQYNQPQHF. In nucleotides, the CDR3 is TGCGCCAGCAGCGAGGGACAGTATAATCAGCCCCAGCATTTT.

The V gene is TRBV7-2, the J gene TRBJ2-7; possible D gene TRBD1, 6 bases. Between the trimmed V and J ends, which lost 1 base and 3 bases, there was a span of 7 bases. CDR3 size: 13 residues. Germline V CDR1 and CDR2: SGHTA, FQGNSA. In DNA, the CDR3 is TGTGCCAGCAGCTTAGAAGGGGGCTACGAGCAGTACTTC. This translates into CASSLEGGYEQYF. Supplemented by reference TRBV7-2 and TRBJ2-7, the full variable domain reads GAGVSQSPSNKVTEKGKDVELRCDPISGHTALYWYRQSLGQGLEFLIYFQGNSAPDKSGLPSDRFSAERTGGSVSTLTIQRTQQEDSAVYLCASSLEGGYEQYFGPGTRLTVT.

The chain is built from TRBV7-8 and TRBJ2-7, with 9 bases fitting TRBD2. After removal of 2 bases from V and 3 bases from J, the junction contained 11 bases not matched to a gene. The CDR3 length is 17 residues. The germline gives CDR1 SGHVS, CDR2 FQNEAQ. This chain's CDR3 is CASSLSSGGGKVYEQYF. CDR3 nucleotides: TGTGCCAGCAGCTTAAGTAGCGGGGGAGGTAAGGTCTACGAGCAGTACTTC.

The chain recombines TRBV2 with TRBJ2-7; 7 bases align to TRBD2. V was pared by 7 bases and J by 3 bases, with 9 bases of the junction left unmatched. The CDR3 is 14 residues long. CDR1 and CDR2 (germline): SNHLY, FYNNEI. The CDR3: CASTLTGGGYEQYF. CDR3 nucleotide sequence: TGTGCCAGCACCCTGACGGGGGGTGGCTACGAGCAGTACTTC. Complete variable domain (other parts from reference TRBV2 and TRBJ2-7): EPEVTQTPSHQVTQMGQEVILRCVPISNHLYFYWYRQILGQKVEFLVSFYNNEISEKSEIFDDQFSVERPDGSNFTLKIRSTKLEDSAMYFCASTLTGGGYEQYFGPGTRLTVT.

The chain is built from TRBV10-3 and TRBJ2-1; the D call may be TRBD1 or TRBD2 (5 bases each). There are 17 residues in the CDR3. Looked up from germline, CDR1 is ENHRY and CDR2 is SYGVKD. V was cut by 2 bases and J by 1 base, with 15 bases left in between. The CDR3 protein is CAISERGKRGSYNEQFF. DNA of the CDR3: TGTGCCATCAGTGAGAGGGGAAAGAGAGGGTCCTACAATGAGCAGTTCTTC.

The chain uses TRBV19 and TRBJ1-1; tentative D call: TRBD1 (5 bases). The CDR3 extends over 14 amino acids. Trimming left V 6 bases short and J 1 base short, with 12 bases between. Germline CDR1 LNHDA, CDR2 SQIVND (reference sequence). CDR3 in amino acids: CASSPGRRNTEAFF. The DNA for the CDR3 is TGTGCCAGTAGCCCGGGACGAAGGAACACTGAAGCTTTCTTT.

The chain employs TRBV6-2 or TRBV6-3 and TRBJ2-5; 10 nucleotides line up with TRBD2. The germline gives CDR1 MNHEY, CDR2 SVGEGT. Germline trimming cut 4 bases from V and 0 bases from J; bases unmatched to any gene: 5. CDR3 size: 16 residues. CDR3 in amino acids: CASSWLAGEYQETQYF. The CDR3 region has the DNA TGTGCCAGCAGTTGGCTAGCGGGGGAGTACCAAGAGACCCAGTACTTC.

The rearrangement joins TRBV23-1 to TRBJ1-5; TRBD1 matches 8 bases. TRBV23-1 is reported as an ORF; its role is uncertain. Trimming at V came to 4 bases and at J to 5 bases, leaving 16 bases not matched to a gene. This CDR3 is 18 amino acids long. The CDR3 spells CASSPGGFRGLEDQPQHF. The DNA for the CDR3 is TGCGCCAGCAGTCCCGGGGGTTTCAGGGGGCTGGAAGATCAGCCCCAGCATTTT.

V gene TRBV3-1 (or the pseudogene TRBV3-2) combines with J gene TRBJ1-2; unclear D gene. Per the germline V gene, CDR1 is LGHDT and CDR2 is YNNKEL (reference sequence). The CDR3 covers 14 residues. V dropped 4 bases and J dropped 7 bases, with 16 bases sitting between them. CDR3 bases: TGTGCCAGCAGCCCAAGCTTATCGGCAGGTGGCTACACCTTC. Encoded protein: CASSPSLSAGGYTF.

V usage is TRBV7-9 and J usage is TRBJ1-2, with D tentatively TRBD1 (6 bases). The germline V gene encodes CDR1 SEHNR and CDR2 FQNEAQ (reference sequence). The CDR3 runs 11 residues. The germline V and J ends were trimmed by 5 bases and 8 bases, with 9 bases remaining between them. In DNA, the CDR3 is TGTGCCAGCAGCGAGGGGGGAGGCTACACCTTC. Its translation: CASSEGGGYTF.

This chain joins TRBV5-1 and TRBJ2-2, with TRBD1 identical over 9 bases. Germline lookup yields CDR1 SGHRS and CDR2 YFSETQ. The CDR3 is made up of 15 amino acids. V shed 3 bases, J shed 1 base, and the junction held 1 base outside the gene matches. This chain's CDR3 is CASSWGQGNTGELFF. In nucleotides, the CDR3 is TGCGCCAGCAGCTGGGGACAGGGGAACACCGGGGAGCTGTTTTTT.

CDR3 DNA: TGTGCCAGCAGTTCTCCAGGGGGTGGAAACACCATATATTTT. Amino acids: CASSSPGGGNTIYF. The chain links TRBV28 to TRBJ1-3; 7 bases map to TRBD1. Trimming took 4 bases from V and 3 from J; bases not matched to a gene: 3. CDR1 is MDHEN, CDR2 SYDVKM, per germline. This CDR3 spans 14 amino acids. The full variable domain, completed using reference TRBV28 and TRBJ1-3, is DVKVTQSSRYLVKRTGEKVFLECVQDMDHENMFWYRQDPGLGLRLIYFSYDVKMKEKGDIPEGYSVSREKKERFSLILESASTNQTSMYLCASSSPGGGNTIYFGEGSWLTVV.

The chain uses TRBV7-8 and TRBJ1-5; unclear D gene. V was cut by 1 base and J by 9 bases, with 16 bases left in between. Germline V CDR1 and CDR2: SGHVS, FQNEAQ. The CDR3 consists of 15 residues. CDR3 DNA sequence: TGTGCCAGCAGCTTAGGAATCGGGAGCCCAGGGCCCCAGCATTTT. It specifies CASSLGIGSPGPQHF.

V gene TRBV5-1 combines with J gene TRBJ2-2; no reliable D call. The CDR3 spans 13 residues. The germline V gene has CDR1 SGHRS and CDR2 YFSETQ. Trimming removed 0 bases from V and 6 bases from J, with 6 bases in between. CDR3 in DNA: TGCGCCAGCAGCTTGGAAGGACCCGGGGAGCTGTTTTTT. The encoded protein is CASSLEGPGELFF.